Listed below are T cell receptor beta chains from one sample, sequenced in a study of response to subunit inactivated influenza vaccine. TCRdb re-called the RT-PCR reads through MiXCR, storing one row per CDR3 protein. The sample contains some 800,000 distinct CDR3 sequences, about 20% of which appear only once. This specimen was PBMCs from blood, taken 5 to 6 days after vaccination. The receptor set was obtained from a man between 50 and 59 years old who received an inactivated influenza vaccine. Both conserved end residues are part of each CDR3. Fields, in order: V gene, CDR3 protein.

V gene: TRBV29-1
CDR3 protein: CSVGRGIIETQYF

V gene: TRBV11-2
CDR3 protein: CASSLEGPISAYEQYF

V gene: TRBV12-3/TRBV12-4
CDR3 protein: CASSPGQESSYNEQFF

V gene: TRBV7-2
CDR3 protein: CASSLVVPGRNYGYTF

V gene: TRBV4-2
CDR3 protein: CASSLSNADRVAGYTF

V gene: TRBV9
CDR3 protein: CASSVGAVQETQYF

V gene: TRBV20-1
CDR3 protein: CSARSETSITGELFF

V gene: TRBV27
CDR3 protein: CASSSQGGWEKLFF

V gene: TRBV20-1
CDR3 protein: CSARPPGSEKLFF

V gene: TRBV3-1
CDR3 protein: CASSQVSNSEQFF

V gene: TRBV5-1
CDR3 protein: CASSLARLAGTYNEQFF

V gene: TRBV27
CDR3 protein: CASSFGTNTEAFF

V gene: TRBV28
CDR3 protein: CASSPGIRERNQPQHF

V gene: TRBV7-8
CDR3 protein: CASSLATGPQHF

V gene: TRBV7-6
CDR3 protein: CASSPSIMNTEAFF

V gene: TRBV6-1
CDR3 protein: CASTPFGYEQYF

V gene: TRBV28
CDR3 protein: CANITGTLPPSNQPQHF

V gene: TRBV6-2/TRBV6-3
CDR3 protein: CASSYSTKGQVIYEQYF

V gene: TRBV27
CDR3 protein: CASSSWGRGYGYTF

V gene: TRBV29-1
CDR3 protein: CSVDVRGRNTEAFF

V gene: TRBV15
CDR3 protein: CATSRDVRTEAFF

V gene: TRBV7-2
CDR3 protein: CASSLGGARRGEKLFF

V gene: TRBV2
CDR3 protein: CASRQVSNTEAFF

V gene: TRBV7-9
CDR3 protein: CASSPPTNWELFF

V gene: TRBV20-1
CDR3 protein: CSASGFGVGYTF

V gene: TRBV20-1
CDR3 protein: CSARVRPSGGARYEQYF

V gene: TRBV29-1
CDR3 protein: CSVEDDTEAFF

V gene: TRBV5-5
CDR3 protein: CASSLRRTDNSPLHF

V gene: TRBV6-4
CDR3 protein: CASSIVMLGSNQPQHF

V gene: TRBV4-2
CDR3 protein: CASSQDVVTDTQYF

V gene: TRBV12-3/TRBV12-4
CDR3 protein: CASSLSRGQNYGYTF

V gene: TRBV6-2/TRBV6-3
CDR3 protein: CASSYEEVTDTQYF

V gene: TRBV13
CDR3 protein: CASLDGDSGNTIYF

V gene: TRBV7-7
CDR3 protein: CASSPGLSNTGELFF

V gene: TRBV6-1
CDR3 protein: CASSEGGIPGNTIYF

V gene: TRBV12-3/TRBV12-4
CDR3 protein: CASSFSEGGTDTQYF

V gene: TRBV20-1
CDR3 protein: CSARFRQASDSPLHF

V gene: TRBV12-3/TRBV12-4
CDR3 protein: CASTLGQGNSHEQFF

V gene: TRBV4-2
CDR3 protein: CASSQDKWRPYEQYF

V gene: TRBV7-9
CDR3 protein: CASHGTTYEQYF

V gene: TRBV7-2
CDR3 protein: CASSLGPSGAVETQYF

V gene: TRBV6-5
CDR3 protein: CASSHAGTLLIDTQYF

V gene: TRBV12-3/TRBV12-4
CDR3 protein: CASSQQGTQETQYF

V gene: TRBV20-1
CDR3 protein: CSASHRRGVNIQYF

V gene: TRBV20-1
CDR3 protein: CSASGKHGGGTATQYF

V gene: TRBV28
CDR3 protein: CASSLSSGRVFEQFF

V gene: TRBV6-2/TRBV6-3
CDR3 protein: CASSHLAGGRNEQFF

V gene: TRBV15
CDR3 protein: CATSRVGQLGDHEQFF

V gene: TRBV12-3/TRBV12-4
CDR3 protein: CASGARGGPADTQYF

V gene: TRBV20-1
CDR3 protein: CSASSRVDYGYTF